A selection of T cell receptor beta chains follows, all from one sample in a study of cytomegalovirus exposure and HLA in healthy donors. The table came from immunoSEQ multiplex PCR; TCRdb's copy has only in-frame clones and leaves some out. This table has some 80,000 clones, more than 60% appearing once. Specimen: PBMCs. These receptors all come from a man in his forties or fifties in good health and CMV-seronegative. CDR3s leave out the opening cysteine and the closing phenylalanine or tryptophan. D genes are given only for firm matches. Size tells how often a clone was seen (once, few, many) or the class of an expanded clone, and some rows leave it out.

clone_size: .; v_call: TRBV4-2; cdr3_length: 12; d_call: .; j_call: TRBJ2-7; cdr3_aa: ASSQEWTAYEQY
clone_size: .; v_call: TRBV7-9; cdr3_length: 14; d_call: .; j_call: TRBJ1-6; cdr3_aa: ASSPTAPGNNSPLH
clone_size: once; v_call: TRBV18; cdr3_length: 13; d_call: .; j_call: TRBJ2-7; cdr3_aa: ASSTVGDPADEQY
clone_size: few; v_call: TRBV19; cdr3_length: 11; d_call: .; j_call: TRBJ2-2; cdr3_aa: ASSGPGAGELF
clone_size: .; v_call: TRBV18; cdr3_length: 13; d_call: .; j_call: TRBJ1-1; cdr3_aa: ASSPPLLGSTEAF
clone_size: .; v_call: TRBV7-6; cdr3_length: 12; d_call: .; j_call: TRBJ1-6; cdr3_aa: ASSDRVDNSPLH
clone_size: once; v_call: TRBV4-2; cdr3_length: 12; d_call: .; j_call: TRBJ1-2; cdr3_aa: ASSQDQGKDGYT
clone_size: .; v_call: TRBV5-1; cdr3_length: 13; d_call: TRBD2; j_call: TRBJ2-1; cdr3_aa: ASRDGTSDYNEQF
clone_size: once; v_call: TRBV2; cdr3_length: 12; d_call: TRBD2; j_call: TRBJ2-5; cdr3_aa: ASQPGLPQETQY
clone_size: .; v_call: TRBV5-8; cdr3_length: 15; d_call: .; j_call: TRBJ1-5; cdr3_aa: ASSRKPWGEGNQPQH
clone_size: once; v_call: TRBV10-3; cdr3_length: 13; d_call: TRBD1; j_call: TRBJ1-1; cdr3_aa: AISEPGQGRTEAF
clone_size: .; v_call: TRBV2; cdr3_length: 11; d_call: .; j_call: TRBJ1-1; cdr3_aa: ASSAPGSTEAF
clone_size: .; v_call: TRBV2; cdr3_length: 15; d_call: TRBD2; j_call: TRBJ2-1; cdr3_aa: ASSDTLAGVGSVEQF
clone_size: .; v_call: TRBV6-5; cdr3_length: 11; d_call: TRBD1; j_call: TRBJ2-5; cdr3_aa: ASRRTGSETQY
clone_size: .; v_call: TRBV5-1; cdr3_length: 13; d_call: .; j_call: TRBJ2-1; cdr3_aa: ASSLVVGVTNEQF
clone_size: .; v_call: TRBV28; cdr3_length: 14; d_call: TRBD2; j_call: TRBJ2-7; cdr3_aa: ASSLVVAGGTYEQY
clone_size: .; v_call: TRBV29-1; cdr3_length: 12; d_call: .; j_call: TRBJ2-5; cdr3_aa: STSRTRGGETQY
clone_size: .; v_call: TRBV5-1; cdr3_length: 13; d_call: TRBD1; j_call: TRBJ1-2; cdr3_aa: ASFDPGQRGYGYT
clone_size: .; v_call: TRBV29-1; cdr3_length: 9; d_call: TRBD1; j_call: TRBJ1-1; cdr3_aa: SVWDRGEAF
clone_size: .; v_call: TRBV5-4; cdr3_length: 13; d_call: TRBD2; j_call: TRBJ2-2; cdr3_aa: ASSLYLAGTGELF
clone_size: .; v_call: TRBV11-1; cdr3_length: 15; d_call: TRBD2; j_call: TRBJ2-2; cdr3_aa: ASSLAGLAVNTGELF
clone_size: few; v_call: TRBV7-3; cdr3_length: 13; d_call: TRBD1; j_call: TRBJ1-1; cdr3_aa: ASSLTGGSDTEAF
clone_size: .; v_call: TRBV6-6; cdr3_length: 12; d_call: .; j_call: TRBJ1-5; cdr3_aa: ASSYSLSNQPQH
clone_size: .; v_call: TRBV10-1; cdr3_length: 11; d_call: .; j_call: TRBJ2-1; cdr3_aa: ASRKTRGHEQF
clone_size: .; v_call: TRBV28; cdr3_length: 19; d_call: TRBD1; j_call: TRBJ2-5; cdr3_aa: ASSFDRIDREFEAAEETQY
clone_size: .; v_call: TRBV5-6; cdr3_length: 12; d_call: TRBD1; j_call: TRBJ1-3; cdr3_aa: ASSWGQVQNTIY
clone_size: .; v_call: TRBV11-2; cdr3_length: 11; d_call: .; j_call: TRBJ1-5; cdr3_aa: ASSLGPRQPQH
clone_size: .; v_call: TRBV14; cdr3_length: 15; d_call: TRBD2; j_call: TRBJ2-1; cdr3_aa: ASSPRVGLAGVNEQF
clone_size: .; v_call: TRBV6-6; cdr3_length: 13; d_call: .; j_call: TRBJ2-3; cdr3_aa: ASSLSFSSTDTQY
clone_size: .; v_call: TRBV29-1; cdr3_length: 8; d_call: .; j_call: TRBJ2-1; cdr3_aa: SVSSGEQF
clone_size: .; v_call: TRBV29-1; cdr3_length: 13; d_call: TRBD2; j_call: TRBJ2-1; cdr3_aa: SVESPPRTSNEQF
clone_size: .; v_call: TRBV27; cdr3_length: 17; d_call: TRBD1; j_call: TRBJ1-2; cdr3_aa: ASSSYSQLTGGPTDGYT
clone_size: .; v_call: TRBV7-9; cdr3_length: 14; d_call: .; j_call: TRBJ1-2; cdr3_aa: ASSLAFAEVNYGYT
clone_size: once; v_call: TRBV6-6; cdr3_length: 13; d_call: TRBD2; j_call: TRBJ2-1; cdr3_aa: AGSSGRVSYNEQF
clone_size: .; v_call: TRBV28; cdr3_length: 14; d_call: .; j_call: TRBJ2-1; cdr3_aa: ASSSYRGGWYNEQF
clone_size: few; v_call: TRBV5-8; cdr3_length: 11; d_call: .; j_call: TRBJ1-3; cdr3_aa: ASRPNSGNTIY
clone_size: .; v_call: TRBV18; cdr3_length: 12; d_call: .; j_call: TRBJ1-4; cdr3_aa: ASSPGTGVEKLF
clone_size: .; v_call: TRBV21-1; cdr3_length: 15; d_call: .; j_call: TRBJ1-2; cdr3_aa: ASSSRPRGHHNYGYT
clone_size: .; v_call: TRBV19; cdr3_length: 13; d_call: TRBD1; j_call: TRBJ2-4; cdr3_aa: ASSRTGLAKNIQY
clone_size: few; v_call: TRBV4-2; cdr3_length: 11; d_call: .; j_call: TRBJ2-1; cdr3_aa: ASRLRVDNEQF
clone_size: few; v_call: TRBV5-6; cdr3_length: 9; d_call: .; j_call: TRBJ1-1; cdr3_aa: ASRLGSQAF
clone_size: .; v_call: TRBV15; cdr3_length: 13; d_call: TRBD1; j_call: TRBJ2-7; cdr3_aa: ATSSGQEATYEQY
clone_size: .; v_call: TRBV6-5; cdr3_length: 13; d_call: TRBD1; j_call: TRBJ1-5; cdr3_aa: ASRTGQGVNQPQH
clone_size: .; v_call: TRBV10-3; cdr3_length: 12; d_call: TRBD2; j_call: TRBJ2-7; cdr3_aa: AITEREDSYEQY
clone_size: .; v_call: TRBV14; cdr3_length: 13; d_call: .; j_call: TRBJ2-3; cdr3_aa: ASSLQLASTDTQY
clone_size: .; v_call: TRBV6-1; cdr3_length: 12; d_call: .; j_call: TRBJ2-3; cdr3_aa: ASTPRRITDTQY
clone_size: .; v_call: TRBV27; cdr3_length: 12; d_call: .; j_call: TRBJ1-1; cdr3_aa: ASSPSDRNTEAF
clone_size: .; v_call: TRBV29-1; cdr3_length: 10; d_call: .; j_call: TRBJ1-1; cdr3_aa: SVETFNTEAF
clone_size: .; v_call: TRBV27; cdr3_length: 10; d_call: .; j_call: TRBJ1-6; cdr3_aa: ASSFPNSPLH
clone_size: .; v_call: TRBV19; cdr3_length: 13; d_call: .; j_call: TRBJ1-1; cdr3_aa: ASSIVQAGNTEAF
clone_size: .; v_call: TRBV5-1; cdr3_length: 12; d_call: .; j_call: TRBJ2-5; cdr3_aa: ASSFRGSGETQY
clone_size: once; v_call: TRBV6-5; cdr3_length: 10; d_call: .; j_call: TRBJ1-6; cdr3_aa: ASRDRSSPLH
clone_size: .; v_call: TRBV2; cdr3_length: 12; d_call: TRBD1; j_call: TRBJ2-1; cdr3_aa: ASSEDRGIYEQF
clone_size: once; v_call: TRBV7-2; cdr3_length: 13; d_call: .; j_call: TRBJ2-7; cdr3_aa: ASSVSSATRYEQY
clone_size: .; v_call: TRBV5-1; cdr3_length: 12; d_call: TRBD2; j_call: TRBJ2-2; cdr3_aa: ASIETSGVGELF
clone_size: .; v_call: TRBV5-1; cdr3_length: 17; d_call: .; j_call: TRBJ1-1; cdr3_aa: ASSLTGPNGELSFHGAF
clone_size: .; v_call: TRBV28; cdr3_length: 13; d_call: TRBD2; j_call: TRBJ2-7; cdr3_aa: ASNPGLADGYEQY
clone_size: .; v_call: TRBV4-2; cdr3_length: 16; d_call: .; j_call: TRBJ1-2; cdr3_aa: ASSQATTDRGGEYGYT
clone_size: .; v_call: TRBV6-1; cdr3_length: 12; d_call: .; j_call: TRBJ1-5; cdr3_aa: ASMSSYSNQPQH